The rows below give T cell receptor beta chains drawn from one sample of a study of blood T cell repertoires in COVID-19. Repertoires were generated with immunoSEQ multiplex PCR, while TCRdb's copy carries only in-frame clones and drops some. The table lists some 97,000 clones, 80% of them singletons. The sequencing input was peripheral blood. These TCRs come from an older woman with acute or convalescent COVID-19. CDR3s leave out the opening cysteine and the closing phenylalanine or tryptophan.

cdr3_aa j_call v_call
ASSGGPGGDGYT TRBJ1-2 TRBV5-4
ASRLAGAYEQY TRBJ2-7 TRBV2
ASILGGTQNTGELF TRBJ2-2 TRBV7-2
ASSPGQSFNQPQH TRBJ1-5 TRBV18
ASSKSGTASYEQY TRBJ2-7 TRBV19
ASSWAVQETQY TRBJ2-5 TRBV19
AIVPHRANTEAF TRBJ1-1 TRBV2
ASSFRQGGTDTQY TRBJ2-3 TRBV7-8
ASTLGQGSSTEAF TRBJ1-1 TRBV19
ASSPSLHLNTEAF TRBJ1-1 TRBV5-1
ASSVQGGNQPQH TRBJ1-5 TRBV7-9
ASSLGQAQETQY TRBJ2-5 TRBV7-7
ASSRPGGQEADTQY TRBJ2-3 TRBV5-1
ASSLAGNTEAF TRBJ1-1 TRBV5-4
ASSLNRDTIY TRBJ1-3 TRBV11-2
AISESQGSGELF TRBJ2-2 TRBV10-3
ASSLDQGLNQPQH TRBJ1-5 TRBV7-6
ASSEYRGGELF TRBJ1-4 TRBV2
ASSRGSTGNYGYT TRBJ1-2 TRBV5-6
ASRTGRYNEQF TRBJ2-1 TRBV27
ASSFGGNQPQH TRBJ1-5 TRBV12-3/TRBV12-4
ASSVDEGANQPQH TRBJ1-5 TRBV9
ATSEPGQTSEQF TRBJ2-1 TRBV24-1
ASRAGTGGSYEQY TRBJ2-7 TRBV27
ASSRQVPNTEAF TRBJ1-1 TRBV7-6
ASRRDSNSPLH TRBJ1-6 TRBV6-5
ASSWTTQETQY TRBJ2-5 TRBV5-1
AAAAGVSPQETQY TRBJ2-5 TRBV2
ASSNGSSYNEQF TRBJ2-1 TRBV7-9
ASSVGAANTGELF TRBJ2-2 TRBV9
ASSWDRGRPEQY TRBJ2-7 TRBV10-2